What follows are 10 T cell receptor beta chains derived from one specimen sequenced in a study of cytomegalovirus exposure and HLA in healthy donors. PCR involved 60 Vbeta and 13 Jbeta primers. Using immunoSEQ multiplex PCR, the repertoire was profiled, and TCRdb retains in-frame clones only, with some absent. The data contain about 160,000 clones, about 78% of them singletons. The specimen sequenced was PBMCs. The source of these receptors is a male donor in good health and CMV-seronegative.

The rearrangement joins TRBV28 to TRBJ2-7; D is perhaps TRBD1 (6 bases). V was trimmed by 3 bases and J by 2 bases, leaving 11 bases between them. The CDR3 is 14 amino acids. CDR1 is MDHEN, CDR2 SYDVKM, per germline. CDR3 nucleotides: TGTGCCAGCAGTTTCCCGGACAGCCCCTACGAGCAGTACTTC. Its translation: CASSFPDSPYEQYF.

This chain joins TRBV5-1 and TRBJ1-1; D possibly corresponds to TRBD1 (5 bases). V lost 4 bases to trimming and J lost 0 bases, with 13 bases between them. Germline loops: CDR1 SGHRS, CDR2 YFSETQ. The CDR3 sequence is 15 residues long. The CDR3 spells CASSPAPGMNTEAFF. The CDR3 DNA sequence: TGCGCCAGCAGCCCTGCTCCAGGGATGAACACTGAAGCTTTCTTT.

This clone has just a few counts. The chain recombines TRBV7-2 with TRBJ1-4; D is possibly TRBD1 (6 bases). V was pared by 5 bases and J by 5 bases, with 12 bases between. CDR3 length: 14 amino acids. Germline V gene lookup returns CDR1 SGHTA and CDR2 FQGNSA. This CDR3 reads CASSIQGSNEKLFF. The DNA of the CDR3 is TGTGCCAGCAGCATCCAGGGGTCAAATGAAAAACTGTTTTTT.

V is TRBV27 and J is TRBJ2-2; D might be TRBD2 (6 bases). Trimming removed 5 bases at V and 1 base at J, with 8 bases between. Looked up from germline, CDR1 is MNHEY and CDR2 is SMNVEV (reference sequence). CDR3 length: 14 residues. The CDR3 is CASSPGVNTGELFF. The CDR3 DNA reads as TGTGCCAGCAGTCCGGGAGTGAACACCGGGGAGCTGTTTTTT.

This clone came up a few times. The chain links TRBV28 to TRBJ2-3; 10 bases are shared with TRBD1. The V gene end was trimmed by 6 bases and the J gene end by 4 bases; junction bases not matched to a gene: 7. Germline CDR1 MDHEN, CDR2 SYDVKM. CDR3 length equals 15 residues. The CDR3 DNA sequence: TGTGCCAGCAGCCCCAGGACAGGGGGAGCAGATACGCAGTATTTT. This gives the protein CASSPRTGGADTQYF.

The CDR3 region has the DNA TGTGCCAGCACCCTACAGGGCAGCTCCTACGAGCAGTACTTC. It translates to CASTLQGSSYEQYF. J is TRBJ2-7 and V is TRBV28, with D maybe TRBD1 (6 bases). Trimming took 7 bases from V and 0 from J, leaving 13 bases between them. The CDR3 length is 14 residues. The germline CDR1 and CDR2 sequences are MDHEN and SYDVKM.

This clone occurred a few times. CDR3 coding DNA: TGCGCCAGCAGTTTGAAGGGGGAAAACTACGAGCAGTACTTC. Encoded protein: CASSLKGENYEQYF. V and J are TRBV5-1 and TRBJ2-7, with D maybe TRBD1 (6 bases). The CDR3 has 14 residues. Germline assignment: CDR1 SGHRS and CDR2 YFSETQ. Trimming removed 5 bases from V and 3 bases from J, with 15 bases in between.

The J gene is TRBJ2-7, the V gene TRBV4-1; tentative D call: TRBD2 (5 bases). V shed 0 bases and J shed 3 bases, with 9 bases lying between them. CDR3 length equals 14 residues. Germline V gives CDR1 MGHRA, CDR2 YSYEKL. The CDR3 DNA reads as TGCGCCAGCAGCCAAGACCCTCGGGGCTACGAGCAGTACTTC. This sequence encodes CASSQDPRGYEQYF.

The chain combines TRBV28 with TRBJ1-5; D remains ambiguous. The CDR3 loop spans 13 amino acids. In germline, CDR1 is MDHEN, CDR2 SYDVKM. The V and J ends lost 3 bases and 3 bases respectively, with 6 bases between them. The CDR3 region is CASSLQFNQPQHF. DNA of the CDR3: TGTGCCAGCAGTTTGCAGTTCAATCAGCCCCAGCATTTT. The variable domain in full, with the rest retrieved from reference TRBV28 and TRBJ1-5, is DVKVTQSSRYLVKRTGEKVFLECVQDMDHENMFWYRQDPGLGLRLIYFSYDVKMKEKGDIPEGYSVSREKKERFSLILESASTNQTSMYLCASSLQFNQPQHFGDGTRLSIL.

This sequence joins TRBV6-6 and TRBJ2-3; a weak D match, TRBD1 (5 bases). CDR1 is MNHNY, CDR2 SVGAGI, per germline (reference sequence). This CDR3 region has 15 residues. Trimming stripped 0 bases from V and 2 bases from J, with 9 bases between. CDR3 residues: CASSYSQANTDTQYF. The CDR3 DNA reads TGTGCCAGCAGTTACTCACAGGCCAACACAGATACGCAGTATTTT.